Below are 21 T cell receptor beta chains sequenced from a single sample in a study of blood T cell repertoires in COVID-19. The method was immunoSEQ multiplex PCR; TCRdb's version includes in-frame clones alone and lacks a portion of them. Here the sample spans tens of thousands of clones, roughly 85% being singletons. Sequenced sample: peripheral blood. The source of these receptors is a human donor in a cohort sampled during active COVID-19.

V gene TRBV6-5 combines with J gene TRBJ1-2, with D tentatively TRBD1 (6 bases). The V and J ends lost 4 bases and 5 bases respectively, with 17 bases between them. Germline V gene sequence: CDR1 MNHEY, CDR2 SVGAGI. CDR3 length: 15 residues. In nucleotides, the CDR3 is TGTGCCAGCAGTTCTACCGGACAGCGACCGTATGGCTACACCTTC. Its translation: CASSSTGQRPYGYTF.

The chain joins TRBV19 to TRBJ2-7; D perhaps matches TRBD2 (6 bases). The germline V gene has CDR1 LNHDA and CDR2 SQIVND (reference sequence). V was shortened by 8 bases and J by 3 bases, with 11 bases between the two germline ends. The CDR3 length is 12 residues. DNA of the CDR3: TGTGCCAGTGCCTCGGGGGACTACGAGCAGTACTTC. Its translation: CASASGDYEQYF.

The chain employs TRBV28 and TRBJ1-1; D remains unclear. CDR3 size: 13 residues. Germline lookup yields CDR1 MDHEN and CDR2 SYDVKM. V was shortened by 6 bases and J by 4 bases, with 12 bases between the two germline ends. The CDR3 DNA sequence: TGTGCCAGCAGGGAGGTTGTAATCACTGAAGCTTTCTTT. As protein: CASREVVITEAFF.

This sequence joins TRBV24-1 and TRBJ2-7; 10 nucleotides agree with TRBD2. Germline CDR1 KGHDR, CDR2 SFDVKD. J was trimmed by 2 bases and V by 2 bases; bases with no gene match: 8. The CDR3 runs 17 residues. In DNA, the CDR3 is TGTGCCACCAGTGATTCGACCGGGACTAGCGCCACCTACGAGCAGTACTTC. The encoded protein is CATSDSTGTSATYEQYF.

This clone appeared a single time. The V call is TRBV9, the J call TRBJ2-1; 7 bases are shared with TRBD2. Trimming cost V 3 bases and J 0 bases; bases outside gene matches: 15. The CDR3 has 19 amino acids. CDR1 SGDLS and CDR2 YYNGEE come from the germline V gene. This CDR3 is CASSAGTTYSVSSYNEQFF. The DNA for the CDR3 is TGTGCCAGCAGCGCGGGGACTACCTATTCCGTGAGCTCCTACAATGAGCAGTTCTTC.

CDR3: CASSLTGNEQYF. The CDR3 nucleotides are TGTGCCAGCAGTTTAACCGGTAACGAGCAGTACTTC. The V and J genes are TRBV28 and TRBJ2-7; no definite D call. V was shortened by 2 bases and J by 5 bases, with 7 bases between the two germline ends. This CDR3 is built from 12 residues. Germline V gene data show CDR1 as MDHEN and CDR2 as SYDVKM.

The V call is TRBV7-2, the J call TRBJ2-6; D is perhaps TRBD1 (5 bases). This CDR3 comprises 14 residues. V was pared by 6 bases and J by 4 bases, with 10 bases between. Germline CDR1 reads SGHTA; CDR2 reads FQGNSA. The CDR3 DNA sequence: TGTGCCAGCAGAGGGGTTTCCGGGGCCAACGTCCTGACTTTC. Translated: CASRGVSGANVLTF.

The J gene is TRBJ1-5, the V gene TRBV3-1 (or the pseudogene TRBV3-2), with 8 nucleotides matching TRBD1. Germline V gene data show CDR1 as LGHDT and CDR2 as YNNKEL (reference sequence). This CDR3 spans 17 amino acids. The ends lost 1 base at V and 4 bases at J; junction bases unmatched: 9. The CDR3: CASSQGVGQGRNQPQHF. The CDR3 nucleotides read TGTGCCAGCAGCCAAGGAGTAGGACAGGGAAGGAATCAGCCCCAGCATTTT.

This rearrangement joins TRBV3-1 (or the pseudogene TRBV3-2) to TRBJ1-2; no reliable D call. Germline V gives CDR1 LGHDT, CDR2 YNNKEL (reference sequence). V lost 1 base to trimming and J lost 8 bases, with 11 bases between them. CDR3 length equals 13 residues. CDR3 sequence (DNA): TGTGCCAGCAGCCAAGGACCGGGTCTGGGCTACACCTTC. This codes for CASSQGPGLGYTF.

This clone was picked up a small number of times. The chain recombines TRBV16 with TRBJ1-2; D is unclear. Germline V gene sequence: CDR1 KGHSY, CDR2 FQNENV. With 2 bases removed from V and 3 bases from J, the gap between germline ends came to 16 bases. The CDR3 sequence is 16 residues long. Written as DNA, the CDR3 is TGTGCCAGCAGCCAAGCGTGGGAGGGTACCCACTATGGCTACACCTTC. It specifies CASSQAWEGTHYGYTF.

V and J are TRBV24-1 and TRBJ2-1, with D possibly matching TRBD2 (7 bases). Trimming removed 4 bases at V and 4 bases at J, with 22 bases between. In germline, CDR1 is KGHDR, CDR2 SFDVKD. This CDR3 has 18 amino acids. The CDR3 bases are TGTGCCACCAGTGACCGGGGGGTAGGGCCAGGGGTTTACAATGAGCAGTTCTTC. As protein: CATSDRGVGPGVYNEQFF.

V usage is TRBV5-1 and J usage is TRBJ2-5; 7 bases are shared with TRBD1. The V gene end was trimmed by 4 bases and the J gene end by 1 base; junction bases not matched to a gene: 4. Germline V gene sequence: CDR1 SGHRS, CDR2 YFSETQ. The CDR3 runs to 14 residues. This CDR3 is CASSRGDSQETQYF. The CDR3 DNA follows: TGCGCCAGCAGCAGAGGGGACAGCCAAGAGACCCAGTACTTC.

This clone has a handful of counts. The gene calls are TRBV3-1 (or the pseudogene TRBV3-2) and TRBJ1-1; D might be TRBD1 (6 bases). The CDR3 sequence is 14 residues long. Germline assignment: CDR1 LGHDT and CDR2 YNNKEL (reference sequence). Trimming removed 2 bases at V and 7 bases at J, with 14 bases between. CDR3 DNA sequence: TGTGCCAGCAGCCAACTAGTAGGGACATTTGAAGCTTTCTTT. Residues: CASSQLVGTFEAFF.

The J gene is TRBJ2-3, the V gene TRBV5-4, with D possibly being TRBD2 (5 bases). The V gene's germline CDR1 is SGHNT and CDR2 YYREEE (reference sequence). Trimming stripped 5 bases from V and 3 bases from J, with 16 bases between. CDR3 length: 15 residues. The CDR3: CASREDPFSTDTQYF. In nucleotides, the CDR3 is TGTGCCAGCAGGGAGGACCCTTTCTCAACAGATACGCAGTATTTT. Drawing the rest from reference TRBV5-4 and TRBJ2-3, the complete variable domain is ETGVTQSPTHLIKTRGQQVTLRCSSQSGHNTVSWYQQALGQGPQFIFQYYREEENGRGNFPPRFSGLQFPNYSSELNVNALELDDSALYLCASREDPFSTDTQYFGPGTRLTVL.

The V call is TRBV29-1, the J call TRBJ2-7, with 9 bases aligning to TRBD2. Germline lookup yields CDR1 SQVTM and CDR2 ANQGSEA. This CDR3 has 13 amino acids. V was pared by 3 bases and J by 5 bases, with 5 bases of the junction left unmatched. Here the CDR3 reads CSVEVLAGNEQYF. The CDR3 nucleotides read TGCAGCGTTGAGGTACTAGCGGGTAACGAGCAGTACTTC.

CDR3 protein: CASSSTTGRDYNEQFF. The CDR3 DNA is TGTGCCAGCAGTAGCACGACAGGGCGGGACTACAATGAGCAGTTCTTC. The V call is TRBV25-1, the J call TRBJ2-1, with a possible D match to TRBD1 (7 bases). Per germline, CDR1 MGHDK and CDR2 SYGVNS. V gave up 5 bases and J gave up 3 bases, with 17 bases separating them. The CDR3 consists of 16 residues.

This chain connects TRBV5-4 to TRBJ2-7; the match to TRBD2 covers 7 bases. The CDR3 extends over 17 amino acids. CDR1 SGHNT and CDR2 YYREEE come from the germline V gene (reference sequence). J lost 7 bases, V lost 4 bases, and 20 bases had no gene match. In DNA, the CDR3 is TGTGCCAGCAGCCGTAGATTTCAGGTGGTAGCGGGTGGTGAGCAGTACTTC. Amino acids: CASSRRFQVVAGGEQYF.

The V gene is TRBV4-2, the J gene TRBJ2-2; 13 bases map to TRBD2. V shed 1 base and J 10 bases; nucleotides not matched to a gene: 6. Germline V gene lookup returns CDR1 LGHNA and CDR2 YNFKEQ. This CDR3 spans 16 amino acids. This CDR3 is CASSQGGLAGFEELFF. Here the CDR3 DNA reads TGTGCCAGCAGCCAAGGGGGACTAGCGGGATTCGAGGAGCTGTTTTTT.

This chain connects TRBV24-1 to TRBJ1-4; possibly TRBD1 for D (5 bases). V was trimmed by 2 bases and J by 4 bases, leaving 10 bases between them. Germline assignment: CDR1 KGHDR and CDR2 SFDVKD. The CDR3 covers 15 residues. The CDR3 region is CATSDSRGGNEKLFF. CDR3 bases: TGTGCCACCAGTGATTCACGGGGGGGTAATGAAAAACTGTTTTTT.

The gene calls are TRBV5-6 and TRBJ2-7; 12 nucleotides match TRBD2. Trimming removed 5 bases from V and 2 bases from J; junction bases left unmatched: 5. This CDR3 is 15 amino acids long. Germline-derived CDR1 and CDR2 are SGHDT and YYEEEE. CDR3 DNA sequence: TGTGCCAGCAGTCAACTAGCGGGAGGAACCTACGAGCAGTACTTC. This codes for CASSQLAGGTYEQYF.

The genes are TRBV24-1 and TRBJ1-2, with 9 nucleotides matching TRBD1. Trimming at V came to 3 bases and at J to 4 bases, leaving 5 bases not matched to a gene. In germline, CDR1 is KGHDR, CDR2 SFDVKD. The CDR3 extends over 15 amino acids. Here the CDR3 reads CATSDHRGPGYGYTF. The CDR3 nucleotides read TGTGCCACCAGTGATCACAGGGGGCCTGGCTATGGCTACACCTTC.